This T cell receptor beta chain is drawn from a study of T cell repertoires in cytomegalovirus infection. Study in general: The public TCR beta signatures pointed to both CMV infection and matching HLA type.

In its sample, this clonotype was seen many times. The target antigen is unknown. Overall study findings and caveats: There were carriers of CMV plus the relevant HLA, and cumulative public TCR beta family frequency identified them. HLA-C-restricted CMV-specific TCR beta clonotypes prevailed in the ex vivo response.

TCRdb independently ran MiXCR on the reads; one entry per CDR3 protein. The sample records about 300,000 distinct CDR3 sequences, 9.6% being singletons. The CDR3 is 16 amino acids. The V gene end was trimmed by 4 bases and the J gene end by 3 bases; junction bases not matched to a gene: 8. This clonotype was obtained from a human donor in good health (CMV status not recorded). Some clones in this sample may be carry-over from other donors' samples. Sample: PBMCs. The chain couples TRBV12-3 or TRBV12-4 to TRBJ2-3; 9 bases are a match to TRBD2. The CDR3 region has the DNA TGTGCCAGCAGTTCCCGCGGCGGGGGGGTAACAGATACGCAGTATTTT. Translating gives CASSSRGGGVTDTQYF.